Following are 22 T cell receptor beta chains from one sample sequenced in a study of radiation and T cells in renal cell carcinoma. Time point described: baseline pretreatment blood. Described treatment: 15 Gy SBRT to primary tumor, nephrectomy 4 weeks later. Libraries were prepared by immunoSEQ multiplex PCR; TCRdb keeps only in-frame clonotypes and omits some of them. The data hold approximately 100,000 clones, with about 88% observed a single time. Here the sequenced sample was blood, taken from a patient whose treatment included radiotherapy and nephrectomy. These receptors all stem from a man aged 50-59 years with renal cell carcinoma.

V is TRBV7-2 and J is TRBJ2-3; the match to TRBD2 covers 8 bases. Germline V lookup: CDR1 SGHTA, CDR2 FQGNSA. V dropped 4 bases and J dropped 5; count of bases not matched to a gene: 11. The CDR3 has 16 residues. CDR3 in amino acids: CASSSFSGSPKDTQYF. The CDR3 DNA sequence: TGTGCCAGCAGCTCATTCAGCGGGAGTCCGAAAGATACGCAGTATTTT.

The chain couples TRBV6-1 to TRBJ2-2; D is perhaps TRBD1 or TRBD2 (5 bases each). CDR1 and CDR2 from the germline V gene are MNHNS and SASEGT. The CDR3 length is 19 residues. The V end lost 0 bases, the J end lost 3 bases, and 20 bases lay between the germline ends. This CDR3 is CASSEAVGSGALYTGELFF. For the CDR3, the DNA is TGTGCCAGCAGTGAAGCGGTTGGTTCCGGGGCCTTGTACACCGGGGAGCTGTTTTTT.

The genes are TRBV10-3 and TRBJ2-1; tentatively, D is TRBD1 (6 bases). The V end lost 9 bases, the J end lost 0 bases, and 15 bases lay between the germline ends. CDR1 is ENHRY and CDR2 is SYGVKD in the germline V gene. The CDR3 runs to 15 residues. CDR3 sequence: CAMSQQGNSYNEQFF. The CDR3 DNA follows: TGTGCCATGAGCCAACAGGGAAACTCCTACAATGAGCAGTTCTTC.

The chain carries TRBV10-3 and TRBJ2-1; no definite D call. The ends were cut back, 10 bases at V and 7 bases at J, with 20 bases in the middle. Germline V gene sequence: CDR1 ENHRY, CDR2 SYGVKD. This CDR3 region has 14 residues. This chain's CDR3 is CATRTVGNTNEQFF. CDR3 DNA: TGTGCCACCAGGACGGTAGGGAATACTAATGAGCAGTTCTTC.

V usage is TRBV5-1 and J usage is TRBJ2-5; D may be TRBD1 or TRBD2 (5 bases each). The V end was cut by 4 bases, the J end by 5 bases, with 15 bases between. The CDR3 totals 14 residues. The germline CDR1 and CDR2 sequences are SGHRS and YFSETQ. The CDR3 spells CASSRSTGQETQYF. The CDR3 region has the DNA TGCGCCAGCAGCCGATCTACGGGGCAGGAGACCCAGTACTTC.

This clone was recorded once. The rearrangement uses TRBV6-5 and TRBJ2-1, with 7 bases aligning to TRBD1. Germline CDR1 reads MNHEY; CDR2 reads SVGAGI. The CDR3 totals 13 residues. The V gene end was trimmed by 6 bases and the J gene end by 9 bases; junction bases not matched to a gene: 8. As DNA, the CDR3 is TGTGCCAGCAGGGAGTCAGGGGGTGGTGAGCAGTTCTTC. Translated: CASRESGGGEQFF.

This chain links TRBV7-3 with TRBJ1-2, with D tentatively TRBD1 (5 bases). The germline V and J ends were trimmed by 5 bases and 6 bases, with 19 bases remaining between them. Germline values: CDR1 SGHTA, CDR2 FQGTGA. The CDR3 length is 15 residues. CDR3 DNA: TGTGCCAGCAGCCTAGAGCCGGGCCGAGGGGATGGCTACACCTTC. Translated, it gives CASSLEPGRGDGYTF.

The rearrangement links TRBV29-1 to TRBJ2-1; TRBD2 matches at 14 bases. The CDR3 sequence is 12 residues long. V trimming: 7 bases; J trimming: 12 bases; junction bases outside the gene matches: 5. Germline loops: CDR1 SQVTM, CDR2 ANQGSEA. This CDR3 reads CSGGLAGGGQFF. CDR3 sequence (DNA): TGCAGCGGAGGACTAGCGGGAGGAGGGCAGTTCTTC.

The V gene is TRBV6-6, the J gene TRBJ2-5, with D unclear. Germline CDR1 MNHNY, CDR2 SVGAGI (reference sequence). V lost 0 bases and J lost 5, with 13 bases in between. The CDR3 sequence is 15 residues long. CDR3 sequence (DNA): TGTGCCAGCAGTTACTCGATTCCGGAAAGGGAGACCCAGTACTTC. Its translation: CASSYSIPERETQYF.

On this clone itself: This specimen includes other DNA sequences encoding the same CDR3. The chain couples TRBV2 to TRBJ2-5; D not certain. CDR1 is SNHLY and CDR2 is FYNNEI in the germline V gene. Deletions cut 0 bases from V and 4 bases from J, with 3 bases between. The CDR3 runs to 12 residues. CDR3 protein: CASSEARETQYF. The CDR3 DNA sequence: TGTGCCAGCAGTGAAGCGCGAGAGACCCAGTACTTC.

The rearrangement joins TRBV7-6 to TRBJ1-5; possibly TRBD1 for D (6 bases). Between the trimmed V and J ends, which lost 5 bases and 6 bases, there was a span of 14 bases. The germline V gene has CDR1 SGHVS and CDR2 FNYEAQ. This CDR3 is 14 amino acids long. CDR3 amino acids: CASSQLGATQPQHF. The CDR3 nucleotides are TGTGCCAGCAGCCAATTGGGGGCTACTCAGCCCCAGCATTTT. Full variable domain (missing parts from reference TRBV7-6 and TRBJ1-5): GAGVSQSPRYKVTKRGQDVALRCDPISGHVSLYWYRQALGQGPEFLTYFNYEAQQDKSGLPNDRFSAERPEGSISTLTIQRTEQRDSAMYRCASSQLGATQPQHFGDGTRLSIL.

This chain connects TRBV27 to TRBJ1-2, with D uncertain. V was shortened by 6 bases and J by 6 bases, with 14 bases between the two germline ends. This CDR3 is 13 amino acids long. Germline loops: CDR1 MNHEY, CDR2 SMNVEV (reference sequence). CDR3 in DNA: TGTGCCAGCAGACCCCGGACGGAGGATGGCTACACCTTC. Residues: CASRPRTEDGYTF.

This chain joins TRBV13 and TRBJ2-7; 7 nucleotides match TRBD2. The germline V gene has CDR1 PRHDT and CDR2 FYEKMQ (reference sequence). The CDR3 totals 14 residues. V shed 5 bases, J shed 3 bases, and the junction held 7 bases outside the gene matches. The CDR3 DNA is TGTGCCAGCAGCCTCCGGGGGGAGGACTACGAGCAGTACTTC. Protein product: CASSLRGEDYEQYF.

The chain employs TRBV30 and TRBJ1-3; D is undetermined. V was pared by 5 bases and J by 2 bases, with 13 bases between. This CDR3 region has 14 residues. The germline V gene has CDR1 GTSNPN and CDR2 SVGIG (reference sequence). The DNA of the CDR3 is TGTGCCTGGGGGCGGAAACAGCCTGGAAACACCATATATTTT. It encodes CAWGRKQPGNTIYF.

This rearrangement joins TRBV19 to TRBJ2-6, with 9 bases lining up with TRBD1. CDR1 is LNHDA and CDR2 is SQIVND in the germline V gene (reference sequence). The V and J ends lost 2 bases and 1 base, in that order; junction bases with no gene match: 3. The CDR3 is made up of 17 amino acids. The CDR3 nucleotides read TGTGCCAGTAGTATAACAGGGGGCAATTCTGGGGCCAACGTCCTGACTTTC. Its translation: CASSITGGNSGANVLTF.

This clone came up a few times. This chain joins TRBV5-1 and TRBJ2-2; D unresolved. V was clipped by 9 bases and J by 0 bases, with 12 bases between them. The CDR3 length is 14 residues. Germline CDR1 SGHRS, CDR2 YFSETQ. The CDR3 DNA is TGCGCCACGTCGACACGGACGAACACCGGGGAGCTGTTTTTT. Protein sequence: CATSTRTNTGELFF.

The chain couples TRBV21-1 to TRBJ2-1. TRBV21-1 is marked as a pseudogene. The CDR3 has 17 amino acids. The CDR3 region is CASSKFAISLRMNEQFF. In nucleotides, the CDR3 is TGTGCCAGCAGCAAATTTGCTATCAGCTTAAGGATGAATGAGCAGTTCTTC.

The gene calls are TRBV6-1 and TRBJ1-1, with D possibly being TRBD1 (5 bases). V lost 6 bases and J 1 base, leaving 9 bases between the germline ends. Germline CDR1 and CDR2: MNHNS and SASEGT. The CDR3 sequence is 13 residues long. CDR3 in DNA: TGTGCCAGCAGGCTTGACAGGAACACTGAAGCTTTCTTT. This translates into CASRLDRNTEAFF.

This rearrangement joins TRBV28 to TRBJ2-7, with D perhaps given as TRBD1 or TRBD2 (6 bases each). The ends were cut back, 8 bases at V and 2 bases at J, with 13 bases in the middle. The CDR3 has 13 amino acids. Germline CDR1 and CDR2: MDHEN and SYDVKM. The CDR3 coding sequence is TGTGCCAGCGGCTTGGGGGGCCCCTACGAGCAGTACTTC. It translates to CASGLGGPYEQYF.

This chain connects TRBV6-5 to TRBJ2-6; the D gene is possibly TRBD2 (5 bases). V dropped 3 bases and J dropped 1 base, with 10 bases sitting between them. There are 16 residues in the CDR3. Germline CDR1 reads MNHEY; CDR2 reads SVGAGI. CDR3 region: CASSYPRGSGANVLTF. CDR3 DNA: TGTGCCAGCAGTTATCCTCGGGGTTCTGGGGCCAACGTCCTGACTTTC.

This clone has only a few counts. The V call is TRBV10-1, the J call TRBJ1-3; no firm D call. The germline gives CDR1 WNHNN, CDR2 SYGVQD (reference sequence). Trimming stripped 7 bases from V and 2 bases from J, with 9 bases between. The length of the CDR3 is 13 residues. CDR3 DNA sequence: TGCGCCAGCACCGAGAATCCTGGAAACACCATATATTTT. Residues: CASTENPGNTIYF.

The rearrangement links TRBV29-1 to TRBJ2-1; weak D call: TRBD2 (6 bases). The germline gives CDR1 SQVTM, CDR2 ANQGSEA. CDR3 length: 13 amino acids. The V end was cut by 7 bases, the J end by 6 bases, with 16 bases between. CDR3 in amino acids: CSAFGGGTNEQFF. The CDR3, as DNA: TGCAGCGCGTTCGGCGGAGGGACCAATGAGCAGTTCTTC.